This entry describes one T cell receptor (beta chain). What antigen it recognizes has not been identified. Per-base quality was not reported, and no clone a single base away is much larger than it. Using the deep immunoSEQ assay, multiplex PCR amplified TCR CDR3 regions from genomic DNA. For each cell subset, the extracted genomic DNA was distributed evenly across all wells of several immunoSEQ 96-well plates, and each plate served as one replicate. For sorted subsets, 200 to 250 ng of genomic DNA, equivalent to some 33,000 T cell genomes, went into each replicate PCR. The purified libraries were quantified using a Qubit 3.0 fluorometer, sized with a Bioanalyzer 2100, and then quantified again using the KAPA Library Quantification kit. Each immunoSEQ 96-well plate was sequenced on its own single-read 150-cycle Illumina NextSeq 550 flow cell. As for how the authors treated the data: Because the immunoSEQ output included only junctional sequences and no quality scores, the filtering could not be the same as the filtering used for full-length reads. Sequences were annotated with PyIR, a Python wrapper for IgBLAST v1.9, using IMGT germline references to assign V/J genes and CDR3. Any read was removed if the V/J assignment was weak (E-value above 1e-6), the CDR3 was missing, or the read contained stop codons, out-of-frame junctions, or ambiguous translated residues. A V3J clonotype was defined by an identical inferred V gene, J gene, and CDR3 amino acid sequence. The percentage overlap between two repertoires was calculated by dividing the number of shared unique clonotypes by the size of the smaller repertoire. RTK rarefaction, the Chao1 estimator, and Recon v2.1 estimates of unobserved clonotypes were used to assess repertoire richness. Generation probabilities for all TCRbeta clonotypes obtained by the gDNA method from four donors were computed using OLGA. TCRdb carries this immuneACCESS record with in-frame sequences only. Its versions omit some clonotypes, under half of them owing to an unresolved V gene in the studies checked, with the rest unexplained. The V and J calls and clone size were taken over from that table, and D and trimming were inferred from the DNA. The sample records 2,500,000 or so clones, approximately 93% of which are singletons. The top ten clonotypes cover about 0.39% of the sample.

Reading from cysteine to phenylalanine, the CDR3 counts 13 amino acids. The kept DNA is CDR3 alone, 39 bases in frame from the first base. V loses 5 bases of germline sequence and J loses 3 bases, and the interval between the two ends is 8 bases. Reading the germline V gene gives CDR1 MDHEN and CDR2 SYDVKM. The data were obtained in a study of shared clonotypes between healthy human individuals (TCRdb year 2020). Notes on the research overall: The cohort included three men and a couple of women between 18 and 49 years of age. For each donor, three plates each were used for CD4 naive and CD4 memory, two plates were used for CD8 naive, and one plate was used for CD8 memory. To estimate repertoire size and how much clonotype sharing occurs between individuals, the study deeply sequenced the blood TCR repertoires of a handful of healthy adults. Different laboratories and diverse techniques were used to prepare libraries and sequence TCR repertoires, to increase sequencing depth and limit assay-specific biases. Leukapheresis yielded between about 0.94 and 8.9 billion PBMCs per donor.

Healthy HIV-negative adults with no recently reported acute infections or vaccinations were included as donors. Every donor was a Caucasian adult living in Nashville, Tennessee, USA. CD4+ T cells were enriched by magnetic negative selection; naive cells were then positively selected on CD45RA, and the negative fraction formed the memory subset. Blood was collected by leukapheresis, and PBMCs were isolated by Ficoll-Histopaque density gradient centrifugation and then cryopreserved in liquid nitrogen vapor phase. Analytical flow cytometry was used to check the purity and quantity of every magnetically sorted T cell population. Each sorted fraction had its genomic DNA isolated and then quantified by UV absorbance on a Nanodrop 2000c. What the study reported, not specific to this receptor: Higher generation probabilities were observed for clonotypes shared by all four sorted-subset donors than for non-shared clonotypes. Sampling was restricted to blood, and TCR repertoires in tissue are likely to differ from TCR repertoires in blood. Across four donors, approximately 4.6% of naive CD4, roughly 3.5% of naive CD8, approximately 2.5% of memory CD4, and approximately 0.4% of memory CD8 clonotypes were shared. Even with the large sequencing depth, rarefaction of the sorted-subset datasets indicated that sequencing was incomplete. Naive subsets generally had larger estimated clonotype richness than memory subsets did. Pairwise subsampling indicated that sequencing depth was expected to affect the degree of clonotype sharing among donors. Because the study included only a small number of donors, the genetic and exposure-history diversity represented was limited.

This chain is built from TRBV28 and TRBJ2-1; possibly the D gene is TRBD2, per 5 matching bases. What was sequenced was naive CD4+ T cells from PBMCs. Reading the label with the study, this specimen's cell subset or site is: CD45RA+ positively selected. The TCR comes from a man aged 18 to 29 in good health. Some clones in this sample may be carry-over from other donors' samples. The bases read TGTGCCAGCAGTCGGGAACACTACAATGAGCAGTTCTTC. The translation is CASSREHYNEQFF.